This T cell receptor (beta chain) stems from a study of blood T cell repertoires in COVID-19. Overall study context: From the United States, Italy and Spain came samples of acute and convalescent COVID-19. From T cells, B-cell-depleted T cells, or PBMCs came the material, which was cDNA or gDNA.

How the authors handled the data: Counts of nucleated cells, estimated from reference gene primer amplification, were obtained. Measured with immunoSEQ multiplex PCR; TCRdb has only the in-frame clones, and not every one. V, J and clone size are taken as reported in that table, and D and trimming were inferred from the DNA itself. The sample includes about half a million clones, 89% of them seen just once. Seattle's cohort entered during active infection and was followed longitudinally. The CDR3 totals 17 residues. Germline V gene sequence: CDR1 MNHEY, CDR2 SMNVEV (reference sequence). Between the trimmed V and J ends, which lost 5 bases and 3 bases, there was a span of 23 bases.

This chain connects TRBV27 to TRBJ2-7; possibly TRBD1 for D (6 bases). The specimen sequenced was peripheral blood. This TCR was sampled from a man between 18 and 35 years old with COVID-19, enrolled during active disease. Here the CDR3 DNA reads TGTGCCAGCAGTGACCTCACATTCCAAAGGGGGTACTACGAGCAGTACTTC. This translates into CASSDLTFQRGYYEQYF.